Each of the 21 T cell receptor beta chains below was sequenced from the same sample in a study of healthy donors' naive CD4 and CD8 T cells. A linear amplification protocol produced the TCR libraries from approximately 460 ng of total RNA. Using its own MiXCR run on the reads, TCRdb lists one record per CDR3 protein. The data show some 190,000 distinct CDR3 sequences, 65% to 75% seen once. What was sequenced was naive CD4+ and CD8+ T cells sorted from blood, pooled from several donors. Every receptor here comes from a pool of human donors in good health; the sample pools cells from several healthy donors.

J is TRBJ2-6 and V is TRBV19; D is possibly TRBD1 (6 bases). The V and J ends lost 5 bases and 2 bases respectively, with 10 bases between them. The CDR3 is made up of 15 amino acids. Germline-derived CDR1 and CDR2 are LNHDA and SQIVND (reference sequence). The DNA of the CDR3 is TGTGCCAGTAGTCCCAGGGGTACTGGGGCCAACGTCCTGACTTTC. It encodes CASSPRGTGANVLTF.

The V gene is TRBV19, the J gene TRBJ1-5; no clear D. Deletions cut 6 bases from V and 3 bases from J, with 15 bases between. This CDR3 has 15 residues. CDR1 LNHDA and CDR2 SQIVND come from the germline V gene (reference sequence). CDR3 sequence (DNA): TGTGCCAGTAGGGACTGGAGGGAAGCCAATCAGCCCCAGCATTTT. Translated, it gives CASRDWREANQPQHF.

The chain is built from TRBV4-1 and TRBJ2-1; D not certain. The CDR3 is 11 amino acids. Germline CDR1 reads MGHRA; CDR2 reads YSYEKL. Trimming removed 3 bases from V and 6 bases from J, with 3 bases in between. The CDR3 reads CASSHSNEQFF. For the CDR3, the DNA is TGCGCCAGCAGCCACAGCAATGAGCAGTTCTTC.

This chain links TRBV30 with TRBJ2-7, with a possible D match to TRBD2 (5 bases). The CDR3 contains 13 residues. Between the trimmed V and J ends, which lost 2 bases and 2 bases, there was a span of 10 bases. Germline CDR1 GTSNPN, CDR2 SVGIG (reference sequence). The CDR3 protein is CAWSFDGTYEQYF. DNA of the CDR3: TGTGCCTGGAGTTTTGACGGGACCTACGAGCAGTACTTC.

The gene calls are TRBV27 and TRBJ1-2; D is uncertain. The CDR3 is 12 amino acids. Trimming removed 5 bases from V and 8 bases from J, with 12 bases in between. Germline V gives CDR1 MNHEY, CDR2 SMNVEV (reference sequence). CDR3 in amino acids: CASSAGLKGYTF. The CDR3 bases are TGTGCCAGCAGTGCGGGCCTCAAGGGCTACACCTTC.

The genes are TRBV29-1 and TRBJ1-2, with D unclear. The CDR3 runs 13 residues. Germline V gene data show CDR1 as SQVTM and CDR2 as ANQGSEA. The ends were cut back, 7 bases at V and 1 base at J, with 13 bases in the middle. The CDR3 DNA reads TGCAGCGCCTCCGAGCCTTATAACTATGGCTACACCTTC. This codes for CSASEPYNYGYTF.

This chain uses TRBV4-3 with TRBJ2-7; D is possibly TRBD2 (5 bases). V was cut by 3 bases and J by 4 bases, with 10 bases left in between. The length of the CDR3 is 13 residues. CDR1 and CDR2 from the germline V gene are LGHNA and YSLEER. The CDR3 DNA follows: TGCGCCAGCAGCCACCGGACTGGTTACGAGCAGTACTTC. Protein sequence: CASSHRTGYEQYF.

The chain joins TRBV6-6 to TRBJ2-7; the match to TRBD2 covers 8 bases. The CDR3 is made up of 12 amino acids. With 7 bases clipped from V and 5 bases from J, the junction kept 4 bases outside the gene matches. Per the germline V gene, CDR1 is MNHNY and CDR2 is SVGAGI (reference sequence). DNA for the CDR3: TGTGCCAGCACTCGGGGGGGGGACGAGCAGTACTTC. Its translation: CASTRGGDEQYF.

This clonotype showed up just once. At one boundary the junction diverges from the germline segment, which might be a read error. The chain joins TRBV29-1 to TRBJ1-1; D call uncertain. The CDR3 covers 13 residues. Germline-derived CDR1 and CDR2 are SQVTM and ANQGSEA. The CDR3 here is CSAEPGMNTEAFF. The CDR3 DNA reads TGCAGCGCTGAACCGGGAATGAACACTGAAGCTTTCTTT.

V gene TRBV27 combines with J gene TRBJ2-2; D may be TRBD1 or TRBD2 (6 bases each). V was trimmed by 5 bases and J by 7 bases, leaving 17 bases between them. The CDR3 runs 15 residues. Germline CDR1 and CDR2: MNHEY and SMNVEV (reference sequence). CDR3 protein: CASSPFWGASGELFF. DNA for the CDR3: TGTGCCAGCAGTCCATTCTGGGGGGCGAGCGGGGAGCTGTTTTTT.

The genes are TRBV5-6 and TRBJ2-5; D may be TRBD1 (5 bases). From germline, CDR1 is SGHDT and CDR2 YYEEEE. The CDR3 runs to 14 residues. V was clipped by 2 bases and J by 4 bases, with 12 bases between them. CDR3 DNA: TGTGCCAGCAGCTTCTTATCCCAGGGAGAGACCCAGTACTTC. Translating gives CASSFLSQGETQYF.

The V gene is TRBV6-5, the J gene TRBJ2-3; no definite D call. This CDR3 comprises 13 residues. The germline V gene encodes CDR1 MNHEY and CDR2 SVGAGI. CDR3 sequence: CSATKELTDTQYF. Written as DNA, the CDR3 is TGTTCCGCCACAAAGGAGCTCACAGATACGCAGTATTTT.

This clonotype was seen a handful of times. This chain uses TRBV19 with TRBJ1-1; maybe TRBD1 (5 bases). Trimming pared 3 bases from V and 6 bases from J, leaving 8 bases between. CDR1 and CDR2 (germline): LNHDA, SQIVND (reference sequence). The CDR3 runs 12 residues. DNA of the CDR3: TGTGCCAGTAGTATCATAGGGGCTGAAGCTTTCTTT. It translates to CASSIIGAEAFF.

V and J are TRBV6-1 and TRBJ1-6; D possibly corresponds to TRBD1 (6 bases). The germline gives CDR1 MNHNS, CDR2 SASEGT. Trimming cost V 2 bases and J 5 bases, with 10 bases left between them. This CDR3 contains 15 residues. The CDR3: CASSELGADNSPLHF. The CDR3 DNA is TGTGCCAGCAGTGAATTGGGGGCAGATAATTCACCCCTCCACTTT.

This chain links TRBV7-8 with TRBJ1-2, with 11 bases identical to TRBD1. The V and J ends lost 5 bases and 4 bases, in that order; junction bases with no gene match: 6. CDR1 and CDR2 from the germline V gene are SGHVS and FQNEAQ. The length of the CDR3 is 15 residues. The DNA for the CDR3 is TGTGCCAGCAGCCCCGGGACAGGGGGTTTCTATGGCTACACCTTC. Translating gives CASSPGTGGFYGYTF. The complete variable domain, with remaining parts taken from reference TRBV7-8 and TRBJ1-2, reads GAGVSQSPRYKVAKRGQDVALRCDPISGHVSLFWYQQALGQGPEFLTYFQNEAQLDKSGLPSDRFFAERPEGSVSTLKIQRTQQEDSAVYLCASSPGTGGFYGYTFGSGTRLTVV.

V and J are TRBV13 and TRBJ2-7, with D perhaps matching TRBD1 (5 bases). Trimming left V 0 bases short and J 2 bases short, with 11 bases between. This CDR3 has 15 residues. Germline V gene lookup returns CDR1 PRHDT and CDR2 FYEKMQ (reference sequence). This CDR3 is CASSLGQAPPYEQYF. CDR3 sequence (DNA): TGTGCCAGCAGCTTAGGACAGGCTCCTCCCTACGAGCAGTACTTC.

This clonotype has more than one count but fewer than ten. The chain links TRBV18 to TRBJ2-2, with D hard to call. The germline V gene has CDR1 KGHSH and CDR2 LQKENI. There are 12 residues in the CDR3. V was trimmed by 3 bases and J by 6 bases, leaving 5 bases between them. CDR3 in amino acids: CASSPRPGELFF. CDR3 DNA: TGTGCCAGCTCACCTCGGCCCGGGGAGCTGTTTTTT.

The chain recombines TRBV19 with TRBJ1-2; D not resolved. In germline, CDR1 is LNHDA, CDR2 SQIVND (reference sequence). The CDR3 runs 12 residues. V was trimmed by 9 bases and J by 4 bases, leaving 12 bases between them. The CDR3 region has the DNA TGTGCCAGCCTTCAGGTTCCCTATGGCTACACCTTC. The encoded protein is CASLQVPYGYTF.

The chain uses TRBV5-4 and TRBJ2-3; 7 positions agree with TRBD2. The CDR3 consists of 16 residues. CDR1 is SGHNT, CDR2 YYREEE, per germline (reference sequence). J gave up 3 bases and V 5 bases, and 12 bases lay outside the gene matches. The CDR3 is CASRKIAGEMTDTQYF. As DNA, the CDR3 is TGTGCCAGCAGGAAGATAGCGGGTGAAATGACAGATACGCAGTATTTT.

The chain has TRBV7-8 and TRBJ2-3, with 9 nucleotides matching TRBD2. The CDR3 extends over 16 amino acids. V gave up 5 bases and J gave up 4 bases; unmatched junction bases: 10. Per the germline V gene, CDR1 is SGHVS and CDR2 is FQNEAQ. CDR3 bases: TGTGCCAGCAGCAAAGACCGCGGCGGGAGGGCAGATACGCAGTATTTT. Translating gives CASSKDRGGRADTQYF.

In its sample, this clonotype was seen many times. As DNA, the CDR3 is TGTGCCACCAGCAGAGCAAGGGACAGTTCCTACGAGCAGTACGTC. Residues: CATSRARDSSYEQYV. The chain uses TRBV15 and TRBJ2-7, with 7 bases aligning to TRBD1. The ends lost 1 base at V and 1 base at J; junction bases unmatched: 4. Germline values: CDR1 LNHNV, CDR2 YYDKDF (reference sequence). The CDR3 spans 15 residues.